The clone carrying this T cell receptor beta chain was detected only once. This record belongs to a study of blood T cell repertoires in COVID-19. The repertoire was sequenced with immunoSEQ multiplex PCR; TCRdb's copy has only in-frame clones and lacks some. This repertoire shows roughly 220,000 clones, about 80% found once; its top ten account for 15%. J was trimmed by 4 bases and V by 2 bases; bases with no gene match: 5. Germline CDR1 reads MNHNS; CDR2 reads SASEGT. There are 15 residues in the CDR3. Membership in each cohort depended on participant-reported clinical history. Recovered status in Cohort 3 required two negative PCRs, clearance, or symptom resolution.

The sequence derives from a middle-aged man who had recovered from COVID-19. The specimen was PBMCs or T cells enriched from blood (not recorded which). The chain uses TRBV6-1 and TRBJ2-7; 10 bases agree with TRBD2. The CDR3 bases are TGTGCCAGCAGTGAAAGCGGGAGGGCCGGGTACGAGCAGTACTTC. This codes for CASSESGRAGYEQYF.